This T cell receptor beta chain was recorded in a study of regulatory T cells in long-lasting Graves disease. The CDR3 has 15 residues. The V gene end was trimmed by 4 bases and the J gene end by 4 bases; junction bases not matched to a gene: 4. In germline, CDR1 is MNHEY, CDR2 SVGEGT. HTBI primers from iRepertoire and Arm-PCR of CDR3 regions yielded the TCR beta libraries. TCRdb used MiXCR to reprocess the multiplex PCR reads, holding one entry per CDR3 protein. The sample consists of 620,000 or so distinct CDR3 sequences, approximately 15% of them appearing once. The time point denotes: newly diagnosed GD, antithyroid drugs for less than 3 months. Isolated PBMC RNA provided the starting material for the TCR library. Graves' disease diagnosis relied on American Thyroid Association guidelines. This sample was shared with a second study, whose subject was T cells in Graves' hyperthyroidism and ophthalmopathy.

The starting material was peripheral blood mononuclear cells (PBMCs), obtained at new diagnosis, from a patient treated with antithyroid drugs. This clonotype was obtained from a woman under 40 with Graves disease. The rearrangement joins TRBV6-2 or TRBV6-3 to TRBJ2-5; 12 bases match TRBD2. CDR3 amino acids: CASSWGLAGLETQYF. The CDR3 DNA is TGTGCCAGCAGTTGGGGACTAGCGGGTTTAGAGACCCAGTACTTC.